The 2 T cell receptor beta chains below all came from one sample that was sequenced in a study of blood T cell repertoires in COVID-19. Produced via immunoSEQ multiplex PCR; TCRdb's table is partial and in-frame only. Of 450,000 or so clones listed, 80% to 90% are singletons. Sample: peripheral blood. The origin of the receptors is a man aged 18 to 35 with COVID-19, enrolled during active disease.

This clone came up once. In DNA, the CDR3 is TGTGCCAGCTCACCAAGAGGGACAGACTACAATGAGCAGTTCTTC. Protein product: CASSPRGTDYNEQFF. The V and J genes are TRBV18 and TRBJ2-1; 7 positions match TRBD1. The J segment lost 3 bases and the V segment lost 2 bases, leaving 4 bases of the junction unmatched. This CDR3 is 15 amino acids long. Per germline, CDR1 KGHSH and CDR2 LQKENI.

The chain couples TRBV19 to TRBJ2-5; D may be TRBD2 (6 bases). Germline-derived CDR1 and CDR2 are LNHDA and SQIVND (reference sequence). V was pared by 10 bases and J by 4 bases, with 10 bases between. The CDR3 sequence is 11 residues long. Here the CDR3 reads CATGRGETQYF. CDR3 nucleotides: TGTGCCACCGGGCGGGGAGAGACCCAGTACTTC.